A selection of T cell receptor beta chains follows, all from one sample in a study of blood T cell repertoires in COVID-19. TCRdb's copy holds only in-frame clones and misses some; the assay was immunoSEQ multiplex PCR. This sample has some 420,000 clones, with around 89% found just once. The specimen was PBMCs or T cells enriched from blood (not recorded which). The receptor set was obtained from a man aged 30 to 39 who had recovered from COVID-19. Each CDR3 is given with its conserved first and last residue. The order of the fields is clone size, V gene, D gene, J gene, CDR3 protein, CDR3 DNA. A D gene is named only where the DNA matches it firmly. Only part of the rows carry a size: once, few, many, or a class if the clone is expanded.

.	TRBV7-3	.	TRBJ2-5	CASSRTVQETQYF	TGTGCCAGCAGCAGGACAGTCCAAGAGACCCAGTACTTC
.	TRBV7-6	.	TRBJ2-7	CASSGGDTYEQYF	TGTGCCAGCAGCGGGGGCGATACCTACGAGCAGTACTTC
.	TRBV28	.	TRBJ2-3	CASSGGGSGDTQYF	TGTGCCAGCAGTGGGGGCGGGAGTGGAGATACGCAGTATTTT
.	TRBV24-1	.	TRBJ2-1	CATSDHGAGARSSYNEQFF	TGTGCCACCAGTGACCATGGGGCAGGGGCGAGAAGCTCCTACAATGAGCAGTTCTTC
.	TRBV28	.	TRBJ1-2	CASSFGNVQIYGYTF	TGTGCCAGCAGTTTTGGTAACGTCCAGATCTATGGCTACACCTTC
.	TRBV5-1	TRBD2	TRBJ2-1	CASSEPLSGPGSYNEQFF	TGCGCCAGCAGCGAACCACTTAGCGGGCCCGGCTCCTACAATGAGCAGTTCTTC
.	TRBV15	.	TRBJ2-7	CATSRDHGSSYEQYF	TGTGCCACCAGCAGAGATCACGGGAGTTCTTACGAGCAGTACTTC
.	TRBV7-2	.	TRBJ1-6	CASSSTPGSPLHF	TGTGCCAGCAGCTCGACTCCGGGGTCACCCCTCCACTTT
.	TRBV29-1	.	TRBJ2-2	CSVEVNRIAGELFF	TGCAGCGTTGAGGTCAATCGAATAGCCGGGGAGCTGTTTTTT
.	TRBV19	.	TRBJ1-2	CASSISDYGYTF	TGTGCCAGTAGTATTAGCGACTATGGCTACACCTTC
.	TRBV5-6	TRBD1	TRBJ1-5	CASNRQGHGNQPQHF	TGTGCCAGCAACCGACAGGGCCATGGCAATCAGCCCCAGCATTTT
once	TRBV9	.	TRBJ1-2	CASSVEQGTPWPYGYTF	TGTGCCAGCAGCGTAGAACAGGGAACCCCTTGGCCCTATGGCTACACCTTC
.	TRBV7-2	TRBD2	TRBJ2-2	CASSLVGGRDTGELFF	TGTGCCAGCAGCTTAGTCGGCGGGAGGGACACCGGGGAGCTGTTTTTT
.	TRBV30	TRBD1	TRBJ1-5	CAWSTGGEQPQHF	TGTGCCTGGTCTACAGGGGGAGAGCAGCCCCAGCATTTT
.	TRBV15	.	TRBJ1-2	CATSRDLGTVYGYTF	TGTGCCACCAGCAGAGACTTAGGCACAGTCTATGGCTACACCTTC
.	TRBV7-9	TRBD2	TRBJ2-1	CASSPRGLADYNEQFF	TGTGCCAGCAGCCCCCGAGGACTAGCAGATTACAATGAGCAGTTCTTC
once	TRBV7-8	.	TRBJ1-5	CASSPSNGRVNQPQHF	TGTGCCAGCAGCCCCTCAAATGGCAGGGTTAATCAGCCCCAGCATTTT
.	TRBV28	.	TRBJ1-2	CASKGGNYGYTF	TGTGCCAGCAAAGGCGGAAACTATGGCTACACCTTC
.	TRBV6-5	.	TRBJ1-5	CASSPRQNQPQHF	TGTGCCAGCAGTCCTCGACAAAATCAGCCCCAGCATTTT
.	TRBV28	TRBD2	TRBJ2-7	CASRSPPGSGRGNYEQYF	TGTGCCAGCAGATCCCCGCCGGGGAGCGGGAGAGGGAATTACGAGCAGTACTTC
.	TRBV6-5	.	TRBJ1-2	CASSYSQVDYGYTF	TGTGCCAGCAGTTACTCCCAGGTTGACTATGGCTACACCTTC
.	TRBV2	.	TRBJ1-6	CASSINRDHSPLHF	TGTGCCAGCAGTATCAACAGGGACCATTCACCCCTCCACTTT
once	TRBV6-1	TRBD1	TRBJ2-7	CASSEWTGSSYEQYF	TGTGCCAGCAGTGAATGGACAGGGAGCTCCTACGAGCAGTACTTC
.	TRBV28	.	TRBJ2-1	CASSIGTRSNEQFF	TGTGCCAGCAGCATCGGGACAAGATCCAATGAGCAGTTCTTC
.	TRBV27	.	TRBJ2-1	CASSFTGRGPKRGNEQFF	TGTGCCAGCAGTTTCACAGGGAGGGGACCCAAGAGAGGCAATGAGCAGTTCTTC
.	TRBV28	.	TRBJ1-2	CASSRGYGYTF	TGTGCCAGCAGCAGGGGCTATGGCTACACCTTC
.	TRBV19	.	TRBJ1-1	CASSIGPGINTEAFF	TGTGCCAGTAGTATCGGCCCAGGCATCAACACTGAAGCTTTCTTT
.	TRBV28	.	TRBJ2-7	CASSTVSVPYEQYF	TGTGCCAGCAGTACCGTTTCGGTCCCCTACGAGCAGTACTTC
.	TRBV7-9	.	TRBJ1-1	CASSSQGPNTEAFF	TGTGCCAGCAGCTCACAGGGTCCGAACACTGAAGCTTTCTTT
.	TRBV28	.	TRBJ2-7	CASSLPRLEQYF	TGTGCCAGCAGTCTTCCTAGGTTGGAGCAGTACTTC
.	TRBV28	TRBD2	TRBJ2-1	CASSKAGGGYNEQFF	TGTGCCAGCAGTAAAGCGGGAGGGGGATACAATGAGCAGTTCTTC
few	TRBV20-1	.	TRBJ2-5	CSGASQETQYF	TGCAGTGGGGCCTCACAAGAGACCCAGTACTTC
.	TRBV2	.	TRBJ1-6	CASSVGDTYNSPLHF	TGTGCCAGCAGTGTTGGTGACACTTATAATTCACCCCTCCACTTT
.	TRBV5-1	.	TRBJ1-1	CASSLDTGTEAFF	TGCGCCAGCAGCTTGGACACGGGGACTGAAGCTTTCTTT
.	TRBV5-1	TRBD1	TRBJ1-1	CASRIDRENTEAFF	TGCGCCAGCAGAATCGACAGGGAGAACACTGAAGCTTTCTTT
.	TRBV5-1	TRBD2	TRBJ2-1	CASSLARREGYNEQFF	TGCGCCAGCAGCTTGGCCAGACGGGAGGGATACAATGAGCAGTTCTTC
.	TRBV29-1	TRBD2	TRBJ2-7	CSAEGLAGGYEQYF	TGCAGCGCTGAGGGACTAGCAGGAGGCTACGAGCAGTACTTC
.	TRBV20-1	.	TRBJ2-3	CSALVMSTQYF	TGCAGTGCCTTGGTAATGAGCACGCAGTATTTT
once	TRBV27	.	TRBJ2-2	CASSFYSRAGELFF	TGTGCCAGCAGTTTTTACAGCCGAGCCGGGGAGCTGTTTTTT
.	TRBV29-1	TRBD1	TRBJ1-5	CSVRGQTGQPQHF	TGCAGCGTCCGGGGACAGACGGGTCAGCCCCAGCATTTT
.	TRBV16	TRBD2	TRBJ2-1	CASSQSSGNSYNEQFF	TGTGCCAGCAGCCAATCAAGCGGGAACTCCTACAATGAGCAGTTCTTC